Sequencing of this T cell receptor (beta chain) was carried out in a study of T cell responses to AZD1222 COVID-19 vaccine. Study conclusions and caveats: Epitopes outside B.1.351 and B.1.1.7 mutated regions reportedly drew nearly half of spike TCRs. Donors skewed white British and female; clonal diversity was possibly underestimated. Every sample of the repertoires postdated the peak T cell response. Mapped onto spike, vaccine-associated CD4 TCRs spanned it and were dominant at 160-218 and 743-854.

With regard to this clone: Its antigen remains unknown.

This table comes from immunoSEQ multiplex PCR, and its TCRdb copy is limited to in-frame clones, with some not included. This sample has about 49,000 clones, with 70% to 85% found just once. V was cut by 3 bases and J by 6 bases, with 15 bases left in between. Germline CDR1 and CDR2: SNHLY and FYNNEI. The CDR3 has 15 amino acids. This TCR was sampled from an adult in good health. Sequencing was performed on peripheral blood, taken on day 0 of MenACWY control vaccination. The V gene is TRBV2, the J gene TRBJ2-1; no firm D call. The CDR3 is CASSESTVIGNEQFF. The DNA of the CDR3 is TGTGCCAGCAGTGAGTCGACCGTAATAGGCAATGAGCAGTTCTTC.